This is a list of T cell receptor beta chains from one sample in a study of blood T cells in healthy people across ages. Using its own MiXCR run on the 5' RACE reads, TCRdb lists one record per CDR3 protein. Of around 800,000 distinct CDR3 sequences listed, under 80% are singletons. The sequenced sample was blood. These TCRs come from a man aged 25 to 40 in good health. The CDR3 runs from the conserved cysteine through the conserved F or W. The order of the fields is D gene, V gene, clone size, J gene, CDR3 protein, CDR3 DNA. A D gene is named only where the DNA matches it firmly. Expanded clones get a size class; other rows say once, few or many, or leave the size out.

-	TRBV2	-	TRBJ2-5	CASSQDDETQYF	TGTGCCAGCAGCCAGGATGACGAGACCCAGTACTTC
-	TRBV12-3/TRBV12-4	few	TRBJ2-7	CASSVGESYEQYF	TGTGCCAGCAGTGTAGGGGAATCCTACGAGCAGTACTTC
-	TRBV15	-	TRBJ2-7	CATSRGTGGRTYEQYF	TGTGCCACCAGCAGAGGGACCGGGGGGCGAACTTACGAGCAGTACTTC
-	TRBV4-3	-	TRBJ2-1	CASSPKGNEQFF	TGCGCCAGCAGCCCCAAAGGGAATGAGCAGTTCTTC
-	TRBV28	-	TRBJ2-1	CASSSPGQIYNEQFF	TGTGCCAGCAGCAGTCCGGGACAAATTTACAATGAGCAGTTCTTC
-	TRBV14	-	TRBJ1-6	CASSQVPGSSPLHF	TGTGCCAGCAGCCAAGTACCGGGGAGTTCACCCCTCCACTTT
-	TRBV7-2	-	TRBJ2-1	CASSLGPPSYNEQFF	TGTGCCAGCAGCTTAGGCCCCCCCTCCTACAATGAGCAGTTCTTC
TRBD1	TRBV7-2	-	TRBJ2-7	CASSSNRGPYEQYF	TGTGCCAGCAGCTCTAACAGGGGGCCCTACGAGCAGTACTTC
-	TRBV12-3/TRBV12-4	few	TRBJ2-7	CASSPPVLRGPFREQYF	TGTGCCAGCAGTCCCCCGGTGTTGCGGGGGCCCTTCAGGGAGCAGTACTTC
TRBD1	TRBV9	few	TRBJ1-6	CASSEWDSIYNSPLHF	TGTGCCAGCAGCGAGTGGGACAGCATATATAATTCACCCCTCCACTTT
-	TRBV4-3	few	TRBJ1-2	CASSRAGQPLGYGYTF	TGCGCCAGCAGCCGAGCTGGACAGCCGTTGGGCTATGGCTACACCTTC
-	TRBV27	-	TRBJ1-5	CASAERGDQPQHF	TGTGCCAGCGCGGAACGGGGGGACCAGCCCCAGCATTTT
TRBD2	TRBV3-1	-	TRBJ2-5	CASSHLAGGKETQYF	TGTGCCAGCAGCCACCTAGCGGGGGGAAAAGAGACCCAGTACTTC
-	TRBV5-1	few	TRBJ1-2	CASSPTPAGDYYGYTF	TGCGCCAGCAGCCCCACGCCGGCAGGGGATTACTATGGCTACACCTTC
TRBD1	TRBV9	once	TRBJ2-4	CASSVGDRGRNIQYF	TGTGCCAGCAGCGTAGGGGACAGGGGGCGAAACATTCAGTACTTC
TRBD2	TRBV19	-	TRBJ2-7	CASPGGSYEQYF	TGTGCCAGTCCGGGGGGGTCCTACGAGCAGTACTTC
TRBD2	TRBV5-4	-	TRBJ2-1	CASHLVGTQRGGFNEQFF	TGTGCCAGCCACCTGGTGGGGACCCAGCGGGGGGGCTTTAATGAGCAGTTCTTC
-	TRBV28	-	TRBJ1-2	CASSLPGGYYGYTF	TGTGCCAGCAGTCTTCCGGGGGGCTACTATGGCTACACCTTC
TRBD1	TRBV29-1	once	TRBJ1-4	CSAVDRGHNEKLFF	TGCAGCGCCGTCGACAGGGGCCATAATGAAAAACTGTTTTTT
TRBD1	TRBV6-1	-	TRBJ2-6	CASRQDPGTGIKSGANVLTF	TGTGCCAGCAGACAAGACCCTGGGACAGGCATAAAGTCTGGGGCCAACGTCCTGACTTTC
-	TRBV28	few	TRBJ1-2	CASSRHRDPSYGYTF	TGTGCCAGCTCTCGACACAGGGATCCGAGCTATGGCTACACCTTC
-	TRBV30	once	TRBJ2-7	CAWKQVRHEQYF	TGTGCCTGGAAGCAGGTCAGGCACGAGCAGTACTTC
-	TRBV28	-	TRBJ2-7	CASSLDLASGVEQYF	TGTGCCAGCAGTTTAGATTTGGCCTCAGGGGTCGAGCAGTACTTC
-	TRBV28	-	TRBJ2-1	CASSTAVGGPNNEQFF	TGTGCCAGCAGTACCGCAGTGGGGGGGCCGAACAATGAGCAGTTCTTC
TRBD2	TRBV20-1	-	TRBJ2-3	CSARLRRGVPTDTQYF	TGCAGTGCTAGACTCCGCCGGGGGGTTCCCACAGATACGCAGTATTTT
-	TRBV25-1	-	TRBJ2-5	CASSARQAGQETQYF	TGTGCCAGCAGTGCCCGACAAGCGGGCCAAGAGACCCAGTACTTC
-	TRBV6-6	-	TRBJ1-2	CASTNGGGNYGYTF	TGTGCCAGCACCAACGGGGGCGGAAACTATGGCTACACCTTC
-	TRBV5-5	few	TRBJ2-1	CASSFLLAANEQFF	TGTGCCAGCAGCTTTCTATTAGCGGCAAATGAGCAGTTCTTC
TRBD1	TRBV6-5	once	TRBJ1-2	CASSNRPDREYGCTF	TGTGCCAGCAGTAACCGACCCGACAGGGAGTATGGCTGCACCTTC
-	TRBV29-1	-	TRBJ2-7	CSVVGTGAGEQYF	TGCAGCGTCGTCGGGACCGGTGCCGGGGAGCAGTACTTC
-	TRBV3-1	-	TRBJ2-3	CASRSRQTDTQYF	TGTGCCAGCAGATCGAGACAGACAGATACGCAGTATTTT
TRBD1	TRBV12-3/TRBV12-4	-	TRBJ2-5	CASSPWTGGGETQYF	TGTGCCAGCAGTCCTTGGACAGGGGGTGGAGAGACCCAGTACTTC
-	TRBV20-1	-	TRBJ2-1	CSASPPGLGFF	TGCAGTGCTAGCCCCCCAGGGCTTGGGTTCTTC
TRBD2	TRBV10-3	-	TRBJ2-3	CAIGGGADTQYF	TGTGCCATCGGCGGGGGGGCAGATACGCAGTATTTT
TRBD2	TRBV7-3	few	TRBJ2-1	CASSSIAGGRNEQFF	TGTGCCAGCAGCTCCATAGCGGGGGGGCGCAATGAGCAGTTCTTC
-	TRBV28	-	TRBJ1-1	CASSFIGGRGTEAFF	TGTGCCAGCAGTTTTATCGGGGGTAGGGGCACTGAAGCTTTCTTT
-	TRBV7-9	-	TRBJ2-4	CASSSDRPAKNIQYF	TGTGCCAGCAGCTCCGACAGGCCGGCCAAAAACATTCAGTACTTC
TRBD1	TRBV15	once	TRBJ2-5	CATSRFKGQAGETQYF	TGTGCCACCAGCAGATTCAAAGGACAGGCTGGGGAGACCCAGTACTTC
-	TRBV28	-	TRBJ1-2	CASSPQRYGYTF	TGTGCCAGCAGCCCACAGCGCTATGGCTACACCTTC
-	TRBV14	-	TRBJ2-5	CASSPLVVETQYF	TGTGCCAGCAGCCCCCTAGTCGTGGAGACCCAGTACTTC
-	TRBV4-2	few	TRBJ1-5	CASSQEMGGRQPQHF	TGTGCCAGCAGCCAAGAGATGGGGGGACGGCAGCCCCAGCATTTT
TRBD2	TRBV20-1	-	TRBJ2-7	CSARPGLVTSEQYF	TGCAGTGCTAGACCGGGACTAGTGACGAGCGAGCAGTACTTC
-	TRBV4-3	-	TRBJ1-1	CASSHSGSQAFF	TGCGCCAGCAGCCATTCCGGGAGCCAAGCTTTCTTT
-	TRBV6-6	-	TRBJ2-7	CASTERQIGEQYF	TGTGCCAGCACCGAAAGACAAATTGGGGAGCAGTACTTC
TRBD1	TRBV2	once	TRBJ2-1	CASSTGTGVEYNEQFF	TGTGCCAGCAGTACTGGGACAGGGGTGGAATACAATGAGCAGTTCTTC
-	TRBV5-1	-	TRBJ2-7	CASSLAMANEQYF	TGCGCCAGCAGCTTGGCCATGGCAAACGAGCAGTACTTC
TRBD1	TRBV28	few	TRBJ2-7	CASRDRGLYEQYF	TGTGCCAGTCGGGACAGGGGGCTCTACGAGCAGTACTTC
-	TRBV6-5	few	TRBJ1-4	CASSYSKDATNEKLFF	TGTGCCAGCAGTTACTCGAAAGACGCAACTAATGAAAAACTGTTTTTT
-	TRBV2	-	TRBJ1-2	CASQKREIVEWNYGYIF	TGTGCCAGCCAGAAGCGGGAAATTGTAGAGTGGAACTATGGCTACATCTTC